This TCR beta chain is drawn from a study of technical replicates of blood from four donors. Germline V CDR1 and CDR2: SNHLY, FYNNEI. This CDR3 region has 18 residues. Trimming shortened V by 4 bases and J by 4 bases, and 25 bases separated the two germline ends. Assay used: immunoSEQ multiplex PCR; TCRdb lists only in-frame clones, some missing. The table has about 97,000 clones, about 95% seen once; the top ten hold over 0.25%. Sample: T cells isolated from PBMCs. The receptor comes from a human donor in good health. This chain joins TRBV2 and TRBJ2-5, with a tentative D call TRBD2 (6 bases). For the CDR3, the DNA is TGTGCCAGCAGTGGTGACACCCCCATTCGGGGGAATGGAGAGACCCAGTACTTC. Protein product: CASSGDTPIRGNGETQYF.